This T cell receptor beta chain was found in a study of human T cells and chemical hapten exposure. Study as a whole: Subjects had 2% DPC placed on roughly 2 cm by roughly 2 cm of upper inner arm skin for sensitization.

It was the library that attached unique molecular identifiers to individual cDNA molecules. TCRdb passed the RACE reads through MiXCR, listing each CDR3 protein once. The data hold around 380,000 distinct CDR3 sequences, with 4.8% observed a single time. As to time point: patch test 1, 2 weeks after DPC sensitization. Treatment in this sample: therapeutic diphenylcyclopropenone sensitization with weekly scalp DPC. A few counts support this clonotype. Sequencing used whole blood, obtained in connection with sensitization to the hapten diphenylcyclopropenone (DPC). This clonotype originated in a woman aged 45-65 years with alopecia areata. Some clones in this sample may be carry-over from other donors' samples.

DNA for the CDR3: TGTGCCAGCAGCCGGGCGGGCAGAATGGGAATGGACACTGAAGCTTTCTTT. This codes for CASSRAGRMGMDTEAFF. J is TRBJ1-1 and V is TRBV3-1; D is ambiguous. The germline CDR1 and CDR2 sequences are LGHDT and YNNKEL (reference sequence). Trimming stripped 4 bases from V and 3 bases from J, with 21 bases between. The CDR3 consists of 17 residues.